What follows is one TCR beta chain and its context. The record originates from a study of blood T cell repertoires in COVID-19. As originally analysed: Amplification of reference gene primers was used by the study to estimate nucleated cell counts. TCRdb's copy holds only in-frame clones and misses some; the assay was immunoSEQ multiplex PCR. The D gene and trimming were derived from the DNA, and the V and J assignments and clone size from that table. This sample has more than 200,000 clones, with around four fifths found just once. Enrolment of Seattle patients took place during active infection, and they were followed longitudinally. The CDR3 sequence is 15 residues long. V shed 6 bases, J shed 1 base, and the junction held 5 bases outside the gene matches. The germline CDR1 and CDR2 sequences are SGHTA and FQGNSA.

Sequenced material: peripheral blood. This clonotype originated in a woman of 80 years or more with COVID-19, enrolled during active disease. This rearrangement joins TRBV7-2 to TRBJ2-5; 10 bases fit TRBD1. The CDR3 sequence is CASRKGDRGQETQYF. The CDR3 bases are TGTGCCAGCAGAAAGGGGGACAGGGGCCAAGAGACCCAGTACTTC.